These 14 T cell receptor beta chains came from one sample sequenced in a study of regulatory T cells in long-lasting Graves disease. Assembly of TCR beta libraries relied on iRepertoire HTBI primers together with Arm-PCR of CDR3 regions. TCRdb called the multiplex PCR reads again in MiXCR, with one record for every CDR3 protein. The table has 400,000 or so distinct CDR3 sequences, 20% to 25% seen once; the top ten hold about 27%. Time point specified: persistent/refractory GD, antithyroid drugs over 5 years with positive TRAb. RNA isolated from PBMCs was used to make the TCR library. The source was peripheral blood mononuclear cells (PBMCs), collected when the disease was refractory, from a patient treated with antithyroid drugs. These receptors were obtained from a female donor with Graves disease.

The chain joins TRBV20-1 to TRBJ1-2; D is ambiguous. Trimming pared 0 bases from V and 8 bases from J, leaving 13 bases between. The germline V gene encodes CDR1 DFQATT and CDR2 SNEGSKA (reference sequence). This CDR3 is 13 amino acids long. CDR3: CSARDQYSGGYTF. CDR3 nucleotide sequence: TGCAGTGCTAGAGACCAATATTCTGGCGGCTACACCTTC.

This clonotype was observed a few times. CDR3 protein: CASRQTGGEQYF. CDR3 in DNA: TGTGCCAGCAGACAGACAGGGGGCGAGCAGTACTTC. This sequence joins TRBV6-1 and TRBJ2-7; 9 bases map to TRBD1. J was trimmed by 6 bases and V by 6 bases; bases with no gene match: 3. Germline lookup yields CDR1 MNHNS and CDR2 SASEGT. The CDR3 extends over 12 amino acids.

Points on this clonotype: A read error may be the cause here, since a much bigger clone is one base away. CDR3 sequence (DNA): TGTGCCAGCAGTTCAGAGCGTAGCTCCTACGAGCAGTACTTC. This translates into CASSSERSSYEQYF. The J gene is TRBJ2-7, the V gene TRBV12-3 or TRBV12-4; D not resolved. Between the trimmed V and J ends, which lost 4 bases and 0 bases, there was a span of 10 bases. CDR3 size: 14 residues.

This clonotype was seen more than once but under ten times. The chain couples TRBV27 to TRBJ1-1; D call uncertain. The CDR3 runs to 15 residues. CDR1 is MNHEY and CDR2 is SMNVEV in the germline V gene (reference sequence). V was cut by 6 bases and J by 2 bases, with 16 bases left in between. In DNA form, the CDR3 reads TGTGCCAGCAGACGTAAGTGGGCGGGAAACACTGAAGCTTTCTTT. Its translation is CASRRKWAGNTEAFF.

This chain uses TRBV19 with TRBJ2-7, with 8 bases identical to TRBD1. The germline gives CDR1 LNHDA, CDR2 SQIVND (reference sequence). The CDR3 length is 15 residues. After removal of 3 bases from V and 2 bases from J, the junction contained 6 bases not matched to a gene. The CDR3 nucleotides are TGTGCCAGTAGTATTCGCGGGACAGGACCCTACGAGCAGTACTTC. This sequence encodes CASSIRGTGPYEQYF.

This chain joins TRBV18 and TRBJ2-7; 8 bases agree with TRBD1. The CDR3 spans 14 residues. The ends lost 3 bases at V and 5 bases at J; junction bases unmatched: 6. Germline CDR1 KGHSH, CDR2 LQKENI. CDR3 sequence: CASSPFDRGNEQYF. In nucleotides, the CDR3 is TGTGCCAGCTCACCTTTCGACAGGGGTAACGAGCAGTACTTC.

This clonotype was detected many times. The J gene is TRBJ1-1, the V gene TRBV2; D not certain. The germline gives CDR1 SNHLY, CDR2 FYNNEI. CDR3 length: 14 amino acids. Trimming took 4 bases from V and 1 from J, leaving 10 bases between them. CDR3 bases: TGTGCCAGCAGTGTCGGCAGTGAGAACACTGAAGCTTTCTTT. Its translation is CASSVGSENTEAFF.

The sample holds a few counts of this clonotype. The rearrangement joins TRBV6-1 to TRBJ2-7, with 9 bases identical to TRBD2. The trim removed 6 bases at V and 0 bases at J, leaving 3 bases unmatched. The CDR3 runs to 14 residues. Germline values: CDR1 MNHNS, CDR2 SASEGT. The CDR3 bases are TGTGCCAGCAGCATAGCGGGAGTCTCCTACGAGCAGTACTTC. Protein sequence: CASSIAGVSYEQYF.

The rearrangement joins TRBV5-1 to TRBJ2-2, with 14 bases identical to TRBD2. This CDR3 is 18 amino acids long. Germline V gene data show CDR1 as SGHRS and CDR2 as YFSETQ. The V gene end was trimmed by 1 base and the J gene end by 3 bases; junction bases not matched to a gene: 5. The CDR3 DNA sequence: TGCGCCAGCAGCTTGCAGGGACTAGCGGGAGTAGACACCGGGGAGCTGTTTTTT. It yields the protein CASSLQGLAGVDTGELFF.

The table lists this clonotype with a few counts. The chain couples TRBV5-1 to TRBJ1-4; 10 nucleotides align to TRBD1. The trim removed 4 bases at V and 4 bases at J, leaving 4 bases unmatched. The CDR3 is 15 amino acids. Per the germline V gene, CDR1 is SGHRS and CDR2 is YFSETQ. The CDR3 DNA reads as TGCGCCAGCAGCCGCGGGACAGGGGATAATGAAAAACTGTTTTTT. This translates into CASSRGTGDNEKLFF.

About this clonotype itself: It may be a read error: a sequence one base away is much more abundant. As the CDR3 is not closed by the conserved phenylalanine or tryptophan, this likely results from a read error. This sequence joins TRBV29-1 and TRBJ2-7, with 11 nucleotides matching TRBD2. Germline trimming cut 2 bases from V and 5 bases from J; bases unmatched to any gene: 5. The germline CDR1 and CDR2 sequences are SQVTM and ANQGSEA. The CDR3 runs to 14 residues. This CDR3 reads CSVETSGSGNEQYS. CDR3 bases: TGCAGCGTTGAAACTAGCGGGAGTGGCAACGAGCAGTACTCC.

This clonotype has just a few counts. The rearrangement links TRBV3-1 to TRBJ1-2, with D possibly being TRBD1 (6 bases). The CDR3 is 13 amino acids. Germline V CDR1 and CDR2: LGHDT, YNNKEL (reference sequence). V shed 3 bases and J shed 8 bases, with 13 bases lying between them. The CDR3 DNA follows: TGTGCCAGCAGCCATTGGACAGAGGAAGGCTACACCTTC. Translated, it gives CASSHWTEEGYTF. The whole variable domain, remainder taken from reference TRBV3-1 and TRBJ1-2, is DTAVSQTPKYLVTQMGNDKSIKCEQNLGHDTMYWYKQDSKKFLKIMFSYNNKELIINETVPNRFSPKSPDKAHLNLHINSLELGDSAVYFCASSHWTEEGYTFGSGTRLTVV.

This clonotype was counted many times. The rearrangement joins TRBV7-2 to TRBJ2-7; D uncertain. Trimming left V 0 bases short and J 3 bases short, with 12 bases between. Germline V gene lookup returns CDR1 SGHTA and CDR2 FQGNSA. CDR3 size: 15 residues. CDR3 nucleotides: TGTGCCAGCAGCTTAGCAGGCCACGACATCTACGAGCAGTACTTC. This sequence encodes CASSLAGHDIYEQYF.

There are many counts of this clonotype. As DNA, the CDR3 is TGTGCCAGCCGCCGGAGCCTCGGAAACACTGAAGCTTTCTTT. It translates to CASRRSLGNTEAFF. V is TRBV12-3 or TRBV12-4 and J is TRBJ1-1; no clear D gene. This CDR3 region has 14 residues. V lost 8 bases to trimming and J lost 2 bases, with 15 bases between them.